This T cell receptor (beta chain) was profiled in a study of cytomegalovirus exposure and HLA in healthy donors. The study ran its PCR with 60 Vbeta and 13 Jbeta primers. Assay: immunoSEQ multiplex PCR; the TCRdb copy retains only in-frame clones and omits some. In total, the table holds over 25,000 clones. Trimming removed 2 bases at V and 8 bases at J, with 13 bases between. In germline, CDR1 is SGHNT, CDR2 YENEEA. The CDR3 is 15 amino acids. What was sequenced was PBMCs. V is TRBV11-3 and J is TRBJ1-6, with D unresolved. This sequence was found in a man aged 25-40 years in good health and CMV-seronegative. CDR3 in DNA: TGTGCCAGCAGCTTACGCGGAGGAGGTTATTCACCCCTCCACTTT. Translation gives CASSLRGGGYSPLHF.